One sample yielded the 28 T cell receptor beta chains listed below, sequenced in a study of shared clonotypes between healthy human individuals (dated by TCRdb to about 2020). CD8 naive samples were CD45RO-negative cells positively selected for CCR7, giving a CD45RA+CCR7+ population that excluded TemRA cells. The library was prepared using the immunoSEQ multiplex PCR assay. TCRdb provides this immuneACCESS table in a form limited to in-frame rearrangements. Some clones are lacking; in checked studies, under half of them reflect an unresolved V gene, and why the rest are absent is not known. Here the sample has about 580,000 clones; roughly 98% occur a single time. The ten largest account for 0.3% of the sample. The sequenced sample was naive CD8+ T cells sorted from blood. Per the publication, the cell subset or site label means: CD45RA+CCR7+. The origin of the receptors is a man aged 30 to 39 in good health.

The chain carries TRBV27 and TRBJ2-1; the match to TRBD1 covers 7 bases. V lost 2 bases, J lost 8 bases, and 18 bases stayed unmatched. Per the germline V gene, CDR1 is MNHEY and CDR2 is SMNVEV (reference sequence). This CDR3 is 18 amino acids long. CDR3 in amino acids: CASSLHDTGALLVDEQFF. CDR3 bases: TGTGCCAGCAGTTTACACGACACAGGGGCTCTGCTGGTGGATGAGCAGTTCTTC.

This chain joins TRBV11-2 and TRBJ2-5, with 15 bases identical to TRBD2. The CDR3 contains 17 residues. V shed 4 bases, J shed 7 bases, and the junction held 10 bases outside the gene matches. Germline CDR1 SGHAT, CDR2 FQNNGV. CDR3 amino acids: CASSSGTSGRRWVTQYF. The CDR3 nucleotides read TGTGCCAGCAGCTCGGGGACTAGCGGGAGGCGGTGGGTGACCCAGTACTTC.

The J gene is TRBJ2-7, the V gene TRBV6-6; 7 bases are shared with TRBD2. CDR3 length: 14 residues. Germline assignment: CDR1 MNHNY and CDR2 SVGAGI (reference sequence). V shed 6 bases and J 5 bases; nucleotides not matched to a gene: 10. The CDR3 nucleotides are TGTGCCAGCAGCCGGGAGGCCTCTCTCGACGAGCAGTACTTC. Amino acids: CASSREASLDEQYF.

The genes are TRBV7-8 and TRBJ2-7; D gene uncertain. The CDR3 totals 14 residues. CDR1 SGHVS and CDR2 FQNEAQ come from the germline V gene. Trimming shortened V by 5 bases and J by 0 bases, and 11 bases separated the two germline ends. CDR3 residues: CASSPPGSSYEQYF. DNA of the CDR3: TGTGCCAGCAGCCCGCCTGGAAGCTCCTACGAGCAGTACTTC.

The rearrangement uses TRBV5-6 and TRBJ2-2; D not resolved. The CDR3 covers 14 residues. V lost 0 bases and J lost 1, with 4 bases in between. Germline CDR1 is SGHDT and CDR2 is YYEEEE. CDR3 protein: CASSLVENTGELFF. CDR3 in DNA: TGTGCCAGCAGCTTGGTAGAGAACACCGGGGAGCTGTTTTTT.

The chain recombines TRBV11-2 with TRBJ2-7; 7 nucleotides match TRBD1. CDR3 length equals 13 residues. The V gene end was trimmed by 4 bases and the J gene end by 4 bases; junction bases not matched to a gene: 4. Looked up from germline, CDR1 is SGHAT and CDR2 is FQNNGV. The CDR3 DNA reads TGTGCCAGCAGCTCTCCGACAGGGTACGAGCAGTACTTC. Translation gives CASSSPTGYEQYF.

This clone has only one observation. This chain connects TRBV6-1 to TRBJ2-1; D remains unclear. The germline gives CDR1 MNHNS, CDR2 SASEGT. This CDR3 comprises 19 residues. V was shortened by 2 bases and J by 2 bases, with 22 bases between the two germline ends. This CDR3 is CASSESPHPSGQTYNEQFF. Written as DNA, the CDR3 is TGTGCCAGCAGTGAAAGCCCTCATCCCTCGGGTCAAACCTACAATGAGCAGTTCTTC.

The chain recombines TRBV9 with TRBJ2-5; 11 positions agree with TRBD2. Germline CDR1 is SGDLS and CDR2 is YYNGEE. The CDR3 covers 15 residues. The V and J ends lost 4 bases and 6 bases, in that order; junction bases with no gene match: 8. The CDR3 here is CASSPTTSGKKTQYF. The CDR3 DNA reads TGTGCCAGCAGCCCGACGACTAGCGGGAAAAAGACCCAGTACTTC.

The J gene is TRBJ2-2, the V gene TRBV7-9; maybe TRBD2 (6 bases). V lost 0 bases and J 7 bases, leaving 15 bases between the germline ends. From germline, CDR1 is SEHNR and CDR2 FQNEAQ (reference sequence). CDR3 size: 16 residues. This CDR3 is CASSLALAVLGGELFF. The CDR3 DNA sequence: TGTGCCAGCAGCTTAGCACTAGCAGTGCTAGGCGGGGAGCTGTTTTTT.

The chain uses TRBV11-2 and TRBJ2-7; 7 bases are shared with TRBD2. The germline CDR1 and CDR2 sequences are SGHAT and FQNNGV. The CDR3 covers 18 residues. J gave up 0 bases and V 3 bases, and 14 bases lay outside the gene matches. This CDR3 reads CASSFSPHPSGASYEQYF. The DNA of the CDR3 is TGTGCCAGCAGCTTTTCGCCCCACCCGAGCGGGGCCTCCTACGAGCAGTACTTC.

V usage is TRBV10-1 and J usage is TRBJ2-5; D uncertain. V was clipped by 0 bases and J by 1 base, with 6 bases between them. Germline CDR1 reads WNHNN; CDR2 reads SYGVQD (reference sequence). The CDR3 has 14 amino acids. CDR3 in amino acids: CASSESTGQETQYF. Here the CDR3 DNA reads TGCGCCAGCAGTGAGTCGACGGGCCAAGAGACCCAGTACTTC.

The DNA for the CDR3 is TGTGCCAGCAGCTTAAGTACAGTGGCGGACTACAATGAGCAGTTCTTC. Encoded protein: CASSLSTVADYNEQFF. The V and J genes are TRBV7-6 and TRBJ2-1, with D hard to call. CDR3 length: 16 residues. CDR1 and CDR2 (germline): SGHVS, FNYEAQ. With 2 bases removed from V and 3 bases from J, the gap between germline ends came to 14 bases.

This chain links TRBV7-9 with TRBJ1-2; D ambiguous. Germline CDR1 SEHNR, CDR2 FQNEAQ (reference sequence). The CDR3 spans 18 residues. The V end lost 5 bases, the J end lost 2 bases, and 24 bases lay between the germline ends. The chain's CDR3 is CASSQTSVGAGKNYGYTF. The CDR3 nucleotides read TGTGCCAGCAGCCAAACCTCAGTGGGCGCCGGCAAGAACTATGGCTACACCTTC.

The gene calls are TRBV19 and TRBJ2-1, with D uncertain. CDR1 and CDR2 (germline): LNHDA, SQIVND (reference sequence). CDR3 length: 15 amino acids. Trimming removed 3 bases from V and 7 bases from J, with 16 bases in between. In DNA, the CDR3 is TGTGCCAGTAGTATTGCACCCCCTGTTTATAATGAGCAGTTCTTC. Translated, it gives CASSIAPPVYNEQFF.

The V and J genes are TRBV9 and TRBJ1-2, with 12 bases identical to TRBD1. Germline values: CDR1 SGDLS, CDR2 YYNGEE. J was trimmed by 5 bases and V by 3 bases; bases with no gene match: 14. There are 18 residues in the CDR3. The CDR3 nucleotides read TGTGCCAGCAGCGGAGATCCGGGACAGGGGGCGCACGTGTATGGCTACACCTTC. It codes for CASSGDPGQGAHVYGYTF.

The count of this clone is one. The chain couples TRBV27 to TRBJ2-7, with 8 bases matching TRBD1. CDR3 length equals 15 residues. Germline values: CDR1 MNHEY, CDR2 SMNVEV (reference sequence). The V segment lost 1 base and the J segment 8 bases; nucleotides outside the gene matches: 10. The DNA of the CDR3 is TGTGCCAGCAGTTTATACGGGACAGGACGTTATCAGCAGTACTTC. As protein: CASSLYGTGRYQQYF.

V gene TRBV7-9 combines with J gene TRBJ1-1; no definite D call. The ends were cut back, 5 bases at V and 0 bases at J, with 13 bases in the middle. In germline, CDR1 is SEHNR, CDR2 FQNEAQ (reference sequence). The CDR3 is made up of 15 amino acids. CDR3 sequence (DNA): TGTGCCAGCAGCCACCTAGTAGGGCTGAACACTGAAGCTTTCTTT. Translation gives CASSHLVGLNTEAFF.

The rearrangement uses TRBV5-1 and TRBJ2-2; TRBD1 agrees at 11 bases. The ends lost 7 bases at V and 4 bases at J; junction bases unmatched: 9. This CDR3 has 16 residues. Germline V gene data show CDR1 as SGHRS and CDR2 as YFSETQ. The CDR3, as DNA: TGCGCCAGCTCTCCTGCCGGGACAGGGGGCACCGGGGAGCTGTTTTTT. This sequence encodes CASSPAGTGGTGELFF.

This chain links TRBV9 with TRBJ2-1; 7 bases are shared with TRBD2. V was pared by 4 bases and J by 3 bases, with 4 bases of the junction left unmatched. This CDR3 comprises 14 residues. Germline-derived CDR1 and CDR2 are SGDLS and YYNGEE. The CDR3 DNA reads TGTGCCAGCAGCCCACGGGGGGACTACAATGAGCAGTTCTTC. Protein product: CASSPRGDYNEQFF.

A remark on this clone: This sample also contains other DNA sequences that code for the same CDR3. The J gene is TRBJ2-1, the V gene TRBV11-2; no clear D gene. Looked up from germline, CDR1 is SGHAT and CDR2 is FQNNGV. V lost 5 bases and J 7 bases, leaving 12 bases between the germline ends. The CDR3 spans 13 residues. The CDR3 reads CASSQGLSNEQFF. For the CDR3, the DNA is TGTGCCAGCAGCCAAGGGCTTAGTAATGAGCAGTTCTTC.

The rearrangement joins TRBV29-1 to TRBJ2-3; no firm D call. This CDR3 has 15 residues. Trimming pared 2 bases from V and 0 bases from J, leaving 12 bases between. Germline V gene sequence: CDR1 SQVTM, CDR2 ANQGSEA. The CDR3 is CSVEPAAHSTDTQYF. The DNA for the CDR3 is TGCAGCGTTGAACCAGCAGCGCATAGCACAGATACGCAGTATTTT.

This sequence joins TRBV7-3 and TRBJ2-1; a weak D match, TRBD2 (5 bases). The ends were cut back, 2 bases at V and 4 bases at J, with 15 bases in the middle. This CDR3 is built from 16 residues. Per the germline V gene, CDR1 is SGHTA and CDR2 is FQGTGA. CDR3 residues: CASSLVRERNYNEQFF. The CDR3, as DNA: TGTGCCAGCAGCTTAGTTCGGGAAAGGAATTACAATGAGCAGTTCTTC.

This chain connects TRBV5-4 to TRBJ1-6; D ambiguous. The CDR3 runs 14 residues. The V end lost 4 bases, the J end lost 7 bases, and 12 bases lay between the germline ends. CDR1 is SGHNT and CDR2 is YYREEE in the germline V gene (reference sequence). The CDR3 DNA reads TGTGCCAGCAGCGCGTTTGGGGAGAATTCACCCCTCCACTTT. Translation: CASSAFGENSPLHF. Full variable domain (remainder filled in from reference TRBV5-4 and TRBJ1-6): ETGVTQSPTHLIKTRGQQVTLRCSSQSGHNTVSWYQQALGQGPQFIFQYYREEENGRGNFPPRFSGLQFPNYSSELNVNALELDDSALYLCASSAFGENSPLHFGNGTRLTVT.

The chain couples TRBV15 to TRBJ2-1; no firm D call. Between the trimmed V and J ends, which lost 4 bases and 5 bases, there was a span of 3 bases. CDR3 size: 11 residues. Germline lookup yields CDR1 LNHNV and CDR2 YYDKDF (reference sequence). CDR3 amino acids: CATSKDNEQFF. CDR3 nucleotide sequence: TGTGCCACCAGCAAAGACAATGAGCAGTTCTTC.

The chain is built from TRBV7-9 and TRBJ2-2; 10 bases match TRBD2. This CDR3 is built from 16 residues. J gave up 8 bases and V 2 bases, and 8 bases lay outside the gene matches. The germline V gene encodes CDR1 SEHNR and CDR2 FQNEAQ (reference sequence). Written as DNA, the CDR3 is TGTGCCAGCAGCTTACTGCCTAGCGGGAGTAAGGGGGAGCTGTTTTTT. Its protein product is CASSLLPSGSKGELFF.

V usage is TRBV7-9 and J usage is TRBJ2-7; 11 nucleotides line up with TRBD2. The CDR3 consists of 16 residues. J lost 6 bases, V lost 4 bases, and 11 bases had no gene match. Germline values: CDR1 SEHNR, CDR2 FQNEAQ (reference sequence). CDR3 in DNA: TGTGCCAGCAGCTCCGGACTAGCGGGCCCCGGGGGCGAGCAGTACTTC. Amino acids: CASSSGLAGPGGEQYF.

The chain has TRBV6-5 and TRBJ2-1; 9 bases line up with TRBD2. The CDR3 runs 16 residues. Germline CDR1 and CDR2: MNHEY and SVGAGI. Unmatched junction bases numbered 4, after V lost 0 bases and J lost 4 bases. CDR3 amino acids: CASSYSSGSRYNEQFF. CDR3 DNA sequence: TGTGCCAGCAGTTACTCTAGCGGGAGCAGGTACAATGAGCAGTTCTTC.

This sequence joins TRBV20-1 and TRBJ2-5; weak D call: TRBD2 (5 bases). Between the trimmed V and J ends, which lost 2 bases and 7 bases, there was a span of 8 bases. Germline V CDR1 and CDR2: DFQATT, SNEGSKA (reference sequence). The CDR3 is 11 amino acids. CDR3 coding DNA: TGCAGTGCTAGATCCGAGGGGACCCAGTACTTC. Encoded protein: CSARSEGTQYF.